Sequencing of this TCR beta chain was carried out in a study of patients and donors after allogeneic stem cell transplantation. CDR1 ENHRY and CDR2 SYGVKD come from the germline V gene. V lost 4 bases, J lost 9 bases, and 4 bases stayed unmatched. This CDR3 is built from 15 residues. Each CDR3 protein is one row after TCRdb ran MiXCR on the RT-PCR reads. The table records approximately 410,000 distinct CDR3 sequences, 16% of them present only once. The chain links TRBV10-3 to TRBJ2-1; 15 bases fit TRBD2. Source material: blood, either unsorted or a sorted T cell fraction (not recorded which). This receptor was taken from a human donor who was either an allogeneic HSCT recipient or a stem cell or donor lymphocyte infusion donor (not recorded which). It is not recorded whose cells these are; they may come from a transplant donor. The CDR3 here is CAISVGGLAGGEQFF. CDR3 sequence (DNA): TGTGCCATCAGTGTCGGGGGACTAGCGGGAGGTGAGCAGTTCTTC.